The subject of this entry is one TCR beta chain. This record comes from a study of blood T cell repertoires in COVID-19. Turning to the study itself: The origin of the acute and convalescent COVID-19 samples was the United States, Italy and Spain. Sample material is recorded as cDNA or gDNA derived from T cells, B-cell-depleted T cells, or PBMCs.

Living in under 30 US areas, the participants were between roughly 18 and 90 years of age. Assay used: immunoSEQ multiplex PCR; TCRdb lists only in-frame clones, some missing. The sample records approximately 500,000 clones, 88% being singletons. Per germline, CDR1 WSHSY and CDR2 SAAADI. The CDR3 contains 14 residues. V was clipped by 10 bases and J by 5 bases; unmatched bases: 5. The clonotype comes from a middle-aged woman who had recovered from COVID-19. The sequenced material came from PBMCs or T cells enriched from blood (not recorded which). V gene TRBV10-2 combines with J gene TRBJ2-2, with 12 positions matching TRBD2. The CDR3 coding sequence is TGCGCCACTCTAGCGGGAGGGCCAACCGGGGAGCTGTTTTTT. Translation: CATLAGGPTGELFF.